This T cell receptor beta chain stems from a study of shared clonotypes between healthy human individuals. Some clones are missing from TCRdb's copy, which holds only in-frame ones; the method was immunoSEQ multiplex PCR. The sample carries about 800,000 clones, approximately 97% recorded once. The naive CD8 subset, CD45RO-negative cells positively selected for CCR7, excluded terminally differentiated effector memory CD45RA+ cells. Germline V gene data show CDR1 as MNHEY and CDR2 as SMNVEV (reference sequence). The CDR3 sequence is 14 residues long. Unmatched junction bases numbered 4, after V lost 5 bases and J lost 0 bases. This clone was counted a few times.

The receptor was derived from a man younger than 40 in good health. The chain has TRBV27 and TRBJ2-7; TRBD2 matches 7 bases. The source material was naive CD8+ T cells sorted from blood. The CDR3 loop is CASSKAGYSYEQYF. CDR3 sequence (DNA): TGTGCCAGCAGTAAAGCGGGGTACTCCTACGAGCAGTACTTC.